This TCR beta chain was identified in a study of early T cells in non-severe SARS-CoV-2 infection. Study-level points and caveats: The VDJdb matching leaned toward anti-spike CD8 responses and overlooked private and CD4 specificities.

This clonotype turned up a few times. Its specificity is unknown. Germline values: CDR1 SGHTA, CDR2 FQGTGA. The CDR3 sequence is 15 residues long. The trim removed 5 bases at V and 4 bases at J, leaving 8 bases unmatched. TCRdb re-called the 5' RACE reads with MiXCR, one entry per CDR3 protein. Of about 66,000 distinct CDR3 sequences in the sample, roughly 9.1% were seen once. Sample: whole blood. V usage is TRBV7-3 and J usage is TRBJ1-2; the match to TRBD1 covers 9 bases. The receptor was derived from an adult who was a healthcare worker with PCR-confirmed SARS-CoV-2 infection or an uninfected control (not recorded which). The CDR3 DNA is TGTGCCAGCAGCCCCGACAGGGGGGTAGGCTATGGCTACACCTTC. Translating it yields CASSPDRGVGYGYTF.